The 31 T cell receptor beta chains given below trace back to one sample, sequenced in a study of monozygotic twins with inflammatory bowel disease. TCRdb reprocessed the 5' RACE reads and stores each CDR3 protein as one record, lacking DNA. The table counts 150,000 to 200,000 distinct CDR3 sequences; over 2.5% lies in the top ten. Sequencing used blood. Receptors originate from a human donor with ulcerative colitis or Crohn's disease, or a healthy co-twin of an affected twin (not recorded which).

This chain connects TRBV5-6 to TRBJ2-7; TCRdb proposes TRBD2, but this gene call is untestable without DNA. Per germline, CDR1 SGHDT and CDR2 YYEEEE. CDR3 length: 14 amino acids. CDR3 region: CASSLVVGTYEQYF.

The chain has TRBV11-2 and TRBJ2-2; TCRdb returns TRBD2, unconfirmable since there is no DNA. Germline V lookup: CDR1 SGHAT, CDR2 FQNNGV. CDR3 length: 17 amino acids. This chain's CDR3 is CASSLKREGRYTGELFF.

This rearrangement joins TRBV20-1 to TRBJ2-7; TCRdb returns TRBD2, unconfirmable since there is no DNA. This CDR3 has 12 amino acids. Germline V lookup: CDR1 DFQATT, CDR2 SNEGSKA (reference sequence). The CDR3 loop is CSARAGAGTARF.

The V gene is TRBV5-1, the J gene TRBJ1-1. This CDR3 has 11 residues. CDR1 SGHRS and CDR2 YFSETQ come from the germline V gene. CDR3 amino acids: CASAGGTEAFF.

This CDR3 is CASSQVGTDYEQYF. The chain joins TRBV4-1 to TRBJ2-7; TCRdb's D gene call, TRBD1, goes unchecked for lack of DNA. The CDR3 contains 14 residues. Germline-derived CDR1 and CDR2 are MGHRA and YSYEKL.

The chain joins TRBV7-3 to TRBJ2-3; absent DNA, TCRdb's TRBD2 call cannot be checked. Germline assignment: CDR1 SGHTA and CDR2 FQGTGA. The CDR3 sequence is 17 residues long. Here the CDR3 reads CASSATTSGTGTDTQYF.

The chain joins TRBV24-1 to TRBJ2-1; there is no DNA to check the TCRdb D call of TRBD2. Germline V gene lookup returns CDR1 KGHDR and CDR2 SFDVKD. The CDR3 sequence is 16 residues long. CDR3 residues: CATSDPLAGAYNEQFF.

The chain couples TRBV7-2 to TRBJ2-3; with no DNA, the TCRdb D assignment of TRBD1 cannot be verified. This CDR3 is built from 15 residues. Germline-derived CDR1 and CDR2 are SGHTA and FQGNSA. This CDR3 is CASSLVGDGTDTQYF.

The chain is built from TRBV28 and TRBJ2-7; the TRBD2 assignment by TCRdb is unverifiable without DNA. Germline V gives CDR1 MDHEN, CDR2 SYDVKM. This CDR3 contains 16 residues. The CDR3 loop is CASSLETRGAFNEQYF.

The V gene is TRBV21-1, the J gene TRBJ2-1; TCRdb's D gene call, TRBD2, goes unchecked for lack of DNA. TRBV21-1 is a pseudogene segment. The length of the CDR3 is 18 residues. CDR3 in amino acids: CASSKGGRSGSSYNEQFF.

V usage is TRBV6-6 and J usage is TRBJ2-4; TCRdb reports TRBD1, a call that lacks DNA to check it against. The CDR3 covers 14 residues. CDR1 is MNHNY and CDR2 is SVGAGI in the germline V gene (reference sequence). The CDR3 loop is CASSYLDREQEQYF.

The V gene is TRBV27, the J gene TRBJ1-5; TCRdb outputs TRBD1, but without DNA this stays unchecked. Germline CDR1 reads MNHEY; CDR2 reads SMNVEV (reference sequence). The CDR3 runs to 14 residues. The CDR3 reads CASSIGGSEQPQHF.

The chain combines TRBV20-1 with TRBJ2-1; the D gene TCRdb calls, TRBD1, cannot be checked with no DNA. The CDR3 loop spans 15 amino acids. Germline values: CDR1 DFQATT, CDR2 SNEGSKA (reference sequence). The CDR3 sequence is CSALRQASSYNEQFF.

This chain links TRBV5-1 with TRBJ2-7; the TRBD2 assignment by TCRdb is unverifiable without DNA. The CDR3 length is 14 residues. Germline CDR1 and CDR2: SGHRS and YFSETQ. The CDR3 sequence: CASGIAGSSYEQYF.

The chain uses TRBV29-1 and TRBJ2-2; TCRdb designates TRBD2, a call that cannot be tested without DNA. CDR3 length: 15 residues. The germline CDR1 and CDR2 sequences are SQVTM and ANQGSEA. The CDR3 sequence: CSGALAGVGTGELFF.

The V and J genes are TRBV11-2 and TRBJ2-1; TCRdb's D call of TRBD1 is untestable without DNA. Germline V lookup: CDR1 SGHAT, CDR2 FQNNGV. The CDR3 is made up of 16 amino acids. The CDR3 sequence: CASSSPRGQRYNEQIF.

The gene calls are TRBV2 and TRBJ2-7; TCRdb reports TRBD1, a call that lacks DNA to check it against. CDR3 length equals 13 residues. Per germline, CDR1 SNHLY and CDR2 FYNNEI. The CDR3 protein is CASVPQGGYEQYF.

This chain joins TRBV27 and TRBJ1-1. CDR3 length: 15 amino acids. From germline, CDR1 is MNHEY and CDR2 SMNVEV (reference sequence). The CDR3 region is CASSSLGRLNTEAFF.

The V and J genes are TRBV6-5 and TRBJ1-1. Per the germline V gene, CDR1 is MNHEY and CDR2 is SVGAGI. CDR3 length equals 14 residues. The CDR3 reads CASSYSGRHTEAFF.

The chain is built from TRBV12-3 or TRBV12-4 and TRBJ1-2; TCRdb gives TRBD1 as the D gene, but with no DNA this cannot be confirmed. The CDR3 length is 12 residues. The CDR3 protein is CASSLTGDGYTF.

The gene calls are TRBV9 and TRBJ1-2; TCRdb reports TRBD1, a call that lacks DNA to check it against. Germline loops: CDR1 SGDLS, CDR2 YYNGEE. The CDR3 runs to 15 residues. The CDR3 spells CASSVEQGPNYGYTF.

This chain connects TRBV7-2 to TRBJ2-7. The germline gives CDR1 SGHTA, CDR2 FQGNSA. This CDR3 is built from 13 residues. CDR3 in amino acids: CASSLAITGEQYF.

J is TRBJ2-7 and V is TRBV10-2; the TCRdb call, TRBD1, lacks DNA for checking. Germline V lookup: CDR1 WSHSY, CDR2 SAAADI. This CDR3 region has 15 residues. The CDR3 sequence: CASRTRDRADYEQYF.

The rearrangement joins TRBV28 to TRBJ2-1; the TCRdb D gene call, TRBD2, has no DNA to confirm it. Germline CDR1 MDHEN, CDR2 SYDVKM. The CDR3 loop spans 14 amino acids. The CDR3 reads CASSLRSLAHEQFF.

V and J are TRBV11-3 and TRBJ2-3. CDR1 and CDR2 (germline): SGHNT, YENEEA. CDR3 length: 16 residues. CDR3 residues: CASSSGLAAGTDTQYF.

This chain uses TRBV25-1 with TRBJ1-4. CDR3 length: 15 amino acids. From germline, CDR1 is MGHDK and CDR2 SYGVNS. The CDR3 protein is CASSEYSQYNEKLFF. Full variable domain (rest looked up from reference TRBV25-1 and TRBJ1-4): EADIYQTPRYLVIGTGKKITLECSQTMGHDKMYWYQQDPGMELHLIHYSYGVNSTEKGDLSSESTVSRIRTEHFPLTLESARPSHTSQYLCASSEYSQYNEKLFFGSGTQLSVL.

V is TRBV20-1 and J is TRBJ1-5. There are 12 residues in the CDR3. CDR1 and CDR2 from the germline V gene are DFQATT and SNEGSKA (reference sequence). CDR3 sequence: CSVQEGNQPQHF.

The CDR3 loop reads CASSLARTPKANEQFF. V and J are TRBV7-2 and TRBJ2-1; TCRdb's D gene call, TRBD1, goes unchecked for lack of DNA. This CDR3 is 16 amino acids long. CDR1 SGHTA and CDR2 FQGNSA come from the germline V gene.

V and J are TRBV27 and TRBJ1-5. Per germline, CDR1 MNHEY and CDR2 SMNVEV (reference sequence). This CDR3 is built from 13 residues. The CDR3 region is CASSLADRQPQHF.

CDR3 sequence reads: CASALGDEQFF. The rearrangement links TRBV6-5 to TRBJ2-1; TCRdb picks TRBD1, but there is no DNA to check that call. CDR1 and CDR2 (germline): MNHEY, SVGAGI. The CDR3 extends over 11 amino acids.

This chain uses TRBV29-1 with TRBJ2-1; TCRdb's assignment of TRBD1 cannot be checked, as there is no DNA. This CDR3 is 13 amino acids long. Germline values: CDR1 SQVTM, CDR2 ANQGSEA. The CDR3 sequence is CSTPGQDGTEQFF.